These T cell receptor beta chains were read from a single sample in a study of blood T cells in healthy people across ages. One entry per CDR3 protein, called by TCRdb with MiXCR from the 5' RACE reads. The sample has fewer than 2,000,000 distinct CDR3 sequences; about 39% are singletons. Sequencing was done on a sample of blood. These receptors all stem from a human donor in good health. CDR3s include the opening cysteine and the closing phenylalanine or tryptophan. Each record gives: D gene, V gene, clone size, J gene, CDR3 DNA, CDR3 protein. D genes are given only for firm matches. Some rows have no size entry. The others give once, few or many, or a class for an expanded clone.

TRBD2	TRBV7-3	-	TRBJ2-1	TGTGCCAGCGAAAATGGACTAGCTTACAATGAGCAGTTCTTC	CASENGLAYNEQFF
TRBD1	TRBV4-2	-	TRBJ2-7	TGTGCCAGCAGCCTGATGACAGGGGCTACCTACGAGCAGTACTTC	CASSLMTGATYEQYF
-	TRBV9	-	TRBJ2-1	TGTGCCAGCAGCCCTGCAAACCGATACAATGAGCAGTTCTTC	CASSPANRYNEQFF
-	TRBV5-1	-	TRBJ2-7	TGCGCCAGCAGCCCCCTGGGCAGCTACGCGCAGTACTTC	CASSPLGSYAQYF
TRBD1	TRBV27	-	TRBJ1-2	TGTGCCAGCAGTCCGCTCGGGACAGCGGTTTATGGCTACACCTTC	CASSPLGTAVYGYTF
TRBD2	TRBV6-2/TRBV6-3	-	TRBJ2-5	TGTGCCAGCAGCCCCTCTAGCGGGGGTTTCCCGTACCAAGAGACCCAGTACTTC	CASSPSSGGFPYQETQYF
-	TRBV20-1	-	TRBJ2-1	TGCAGTGCTAGCCTTCCTCGGGGACTCAGCTCCTACAATGAGCAGTTCTTC	CSASLPRGLSSYNEQFF
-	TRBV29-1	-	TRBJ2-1	TGCAGCGTTGAAGGCTTGGTTCGGGTCACGCCTTACAATGAGCAGTTCTTC	CSVEGLVRVTPYNEQFF
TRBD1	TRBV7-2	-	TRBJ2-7	TGTGCCAGCAGCACCACGGGACAGGGCTACGAGCAGTACTTC	CASSTTGQGYEQYF
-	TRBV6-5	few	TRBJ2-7	TGTGCCAGCACCTCGACGGTTCACGAGCAGTACTTC	CASTSTVHEQYF
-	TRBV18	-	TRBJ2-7	TGTGCCAGCTCACCCCGACCGGGACAACCCTCCTACGAGCAGTACTTC	CASSPRPGQPSYEQYF
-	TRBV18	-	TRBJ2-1	TGTGCCAGCTCACCCCTAGGACAGACCAATGAGCAGTTCTTC	CASSPLGQTNEQFF
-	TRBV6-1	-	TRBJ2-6	TGTGCCAGCAGTGAACAGAAACTCTCTGGGGCCAACGTCCTGACTTTC	CASSEQKLSGANVLTF
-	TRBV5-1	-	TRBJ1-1	TGCGCCAGCACCAACTGGGGGGGGAACACTGAAGCTTTCTTT	CASTNWGGNTEAFF
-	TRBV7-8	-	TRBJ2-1	TGTGCCAGCAGCTTAGCGGGGGGTCCTGACAATGAGCAGTTCTTC	CASSLAGGPDNEQFF
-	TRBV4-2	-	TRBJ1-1	TGTGCCAGCAGCCAAGTAGGGTGGTCTGAAGCTTTCTTT	CASSQVGWSEAFF
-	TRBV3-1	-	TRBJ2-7	TGTGCCAGCAGGACCGGACCGCTCGAGCAGTACTTC	CASRTGPLEQYF
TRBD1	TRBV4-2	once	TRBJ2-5	TGTGCCAGCAGCCAAGGTGACAGGGGACGGTCCTACGAGCAGGACTTC	CASSQGDRGRSYEQDF
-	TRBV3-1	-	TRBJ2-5	TGTGCCAGCAGCCAAATACGGAGGGTGGAGACCCAGTACTTC	CASSQIRRVETQYF
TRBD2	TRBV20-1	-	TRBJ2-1	TGCAGTGCTGGTCTTGGGGGGGGGCAGTTCTTC	CSAGLGGGQFF
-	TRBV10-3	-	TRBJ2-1	TGTGCCATCAGTGAGGAACAAGCCTACAATGAGCAGTTCTTC	CAISEEQAYNEQFF
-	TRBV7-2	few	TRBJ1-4	TGTGCCAGCAGCCCCGGCACACCGGGCGAACTGTTTTTT	CASSPGTPGELFF
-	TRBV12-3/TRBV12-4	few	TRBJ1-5	TGTGCCAGCAGTTCTACGGCTTATAGCAATCAGCCCCAGCATTTT	CASSSTAYSNQPQHF
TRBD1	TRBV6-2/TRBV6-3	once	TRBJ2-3	TGTGCCAGCAGCCGGACAGGGTTCGTCGGAGATACGCAGTATTTT	CASSRTGFVGDTQYF
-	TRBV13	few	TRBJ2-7	TGTGCCAGCAGCAAAAGGGGGGGTTCGAGCTCCTACGAGCAGTACTTC	CASSKRGGSSSYEQYF
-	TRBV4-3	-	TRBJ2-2	TGCGCCAGCAGCCAGCGAGGACGTCCGGCCACCGGGGAGCTGTTTTTT	CASSQRGRPATGELFF
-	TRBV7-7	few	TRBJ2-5	TGTGCCAGCAGTCCGAGGCTTCCTGGGGAGACCCAGTACTTC	CASSPRLPGETQYF
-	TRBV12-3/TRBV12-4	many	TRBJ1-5	TGTGCCAGCAGTTGGGGCTTTAGCAATCAGCCCCAGCATTTT	CASSWGFSNQPQHF
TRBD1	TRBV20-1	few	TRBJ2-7	TGCAGTGCTAGAGCACCCCCCGGGACAGGGCCAGGCTTCGCCTACGAGCAGTACTTC	CSARAPPGTGPGFAYEQYF
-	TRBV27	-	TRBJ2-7	TGTGCCAGCAGTTGGGGCCATGCCTACGAGCAGTACTTC	CASSWGHAYEQYF
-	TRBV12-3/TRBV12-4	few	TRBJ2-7	TGTGCCAGCACCAAGGGGTACGAGCAGTACTTC	CASTKGYEQYF
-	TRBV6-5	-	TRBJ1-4	TGTGCCAGCACCGCAGGGCAGATGCATGAAAAACTGTTTTTT	CASTAGQMHEKLFF
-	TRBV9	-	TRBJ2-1	TGTGCCAGCAGCGTAGCGGGCAGTCTCTACAATGAGCAGTTCTTC	CASSVAGSLYNEQFF